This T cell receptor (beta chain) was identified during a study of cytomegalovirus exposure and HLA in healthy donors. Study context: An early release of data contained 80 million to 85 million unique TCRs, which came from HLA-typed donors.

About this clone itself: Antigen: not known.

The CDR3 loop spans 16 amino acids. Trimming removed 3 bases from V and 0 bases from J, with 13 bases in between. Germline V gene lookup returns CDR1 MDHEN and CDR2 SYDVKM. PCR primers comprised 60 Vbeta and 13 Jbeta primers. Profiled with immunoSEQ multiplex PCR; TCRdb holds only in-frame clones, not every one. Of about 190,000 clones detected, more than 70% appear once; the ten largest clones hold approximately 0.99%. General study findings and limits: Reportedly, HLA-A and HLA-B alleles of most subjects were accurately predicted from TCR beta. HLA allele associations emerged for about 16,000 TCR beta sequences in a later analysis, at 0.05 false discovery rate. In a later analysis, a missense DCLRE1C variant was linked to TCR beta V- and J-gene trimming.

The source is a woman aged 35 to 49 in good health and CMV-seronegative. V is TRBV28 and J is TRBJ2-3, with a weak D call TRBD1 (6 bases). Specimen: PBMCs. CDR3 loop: CASSFLGTLSTDTQYF. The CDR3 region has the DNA TGTGCCAGCAGTTTCCTTGGGACACTTAGCACAGATACGCAGTATTTT.